One sample yielded the 26 T cell receptor beta chains listed below, sequenced in a study of OX40 agonist ivuxolimab in advanced cancers. The repertoire was sequenced with immunoSEQ multiplex PCR; TCRdb's copy has only in-frame clones and lacks some. The sample includes tens of thousands of clones, 80% to 90% seen only once; the top ten take 0.32%. The sample consisted of CD4+ or CD8+ T cells sorted from blood, taken in a trial of the OX40 agonist ivuxolimab. These receptors all stem from an adult with an advanced solid tumor such as melanoma, head and neck, liver or kidney cancer.

This rearrangement joins TRBV28 to TRBJ1-1; no reliable D call. Trimming shortened V by 4 bases and J by 10 bases, and 10 bases separated the two germline ends. CDR3 length: 11 residues. The germline gives CDR1 MDHEN, CDR2 SYDVKM. CDR3 amino acids: CASSSNTPAFF. The CDR3 DNA sequence: TGTGCCAGCAGTTCGAACACCCCAGCTTTCTTT. Full variable domain (outside the CDR3, taken from reference TRBV28 and TRBJ1-1): DVKVTQSSRYLVKRTGEKVFLECVQDMDHENMFWYRQDPGLGLRLIYFSYDVKMKEKGDIPEGYSVSREKKERFSLILESASTNQTSMYLCASSSNTPAFFGQGTRLTVV.

The CDR3 here is CASSVEPYEQYF. The CDR3 DNA sequence: TGTGCCAGCAGCGTCGAGCCCTACGAGCAGTACTTC. The V and J genes are TRBV7-2 and TRBJ2-7, with D unresolved. The CDR3 extends over 12 amino acids. Deletions cut 5 bases from V and 2 bases from J, with 7 bases between. The germline gives CDR1 SGHTA, CDR2 FQGNSA.

The V and J genes are TRBV2 and TRBJ2-2; 8 nucleotides line up with TRBD2. Unmatched junction bases numbered 5, after V lost 8 bases and J lost 0 bases. The germline V gene encodes CDR1 SNHLY and CDR2 FYNNEI. The CDR3 totals 15 residues. The CDR3 DNA sequence: TGTGCCAGCGGTTACGGGAGGGCGAACACCGGGGAGCTGTTTTTT. Protein: CASGYGRANTGELFF.

The rearrangement uses TRBV5-6 and TRBJ1-1; D gene ambiguous. This CDR3 has 13 residues. Trimming shortened V by 4 bases and J by 4 bases, and 11 bases separated the two germline ends. Per the germline V gene, CDR1 is SGHDT and CDR2 is YYEEEE. The CDR3 sequence is CASSARVGTEAFF. The DNA for the CDR3 is TGTGCCAGCAGCGCAAGGGTAGGCACTGAAGCTTTCTTT.

This clone was observed once. The chain carries TRBV6-5 and TRBJ2-5, with D possibly matching TRBD2 (6 bases). The CDR3 covers 15 residues. V lost 6 bases and J 0 bases, leaving 14 bases between the germline ends. CDR1 MNHEY and CDR2 SVGAGI come from the germline V gene. In nucleotides, the CDR3 is TGTGCCAGCAGCCTCCCCAGACTAGACCAAGAGACCCAGTACTTC. Translating gives CASSLPRLDQETQYF.

The chain combines TRBV5-1 with TRBJ1-1; TRBD1 agrees at 8 bases. This CDR3 spans 17 amino acids. The V gene's germline CDR1 is SGHRS and CDR2 YFSETQ. The J segment lost 1 base and the V segment lost 4 bases, leaving 12 bases of the junction unmatched. In nucleotides, the CDR3 is TGCGCCAGCAGCAAAGGGGACAGGACCTTCCGGAACACTGAAGCTTTCTTT. Protein product: CASSKGDRTFRNTEAFF. Drawing the rest from reference TRBV5-1 and TRBJ1-1, the complete variable domain is KAGVTQTPRYLIKTRGQQVTLSCSPISGHRSVSWYQQTPGQGLQFLFEYFSETQRNKGNFPGRFSGRQFSNSRSEMNVSTLELGDSALYLCASSKGDRTFRNTEAFFGQGTRLTVV.

The chain joins TRBV6-1 to TRBJ2-7, with 9 positions matching TRBD1. Germline values: CDR1 MNHNS, CDR2 SASEGT. There are 13 residues in the CDR3. V lost 7 bases to trimming and J lost 6 bases; unmatched junction nucleotides: 7. CDR3 nucleotides: TGTGCCAGCACCAACAGGGGGCGAGGCGAGCAGTACGTC. Translating it yields CASTNRGRGEQYV.

The J gene is TRBJ1-6, the V gene TRBV9; D may be TRBD1 (6 bases). Germline values: CDR1 SGDLS, CDR2 YYNGEE. Trimming cost V 3 bases and J 7 bases, with 14 bases left between them. This CDR3 spans 15 amino acids. Here the CDR3 reads CASSDPQGANSPLHF. Here the CDR3 DNA reads TGTGCCAGCAGCGATCCACAGGGAGCGAATTCACCCCTCCACTTT.

This chain uses TRBV5-1 with TRBJ1-4; TRBD1 matches 9 bases. CDR1 and CDR2 (germline): SGHRS, YFSETQ. There are 14 residues in the CDR3. Trimming removed 7 bases from V and 5 bases from J; junction bases left unmatched: 6. As DNA, the CDR3 is TGCGCCAGCTCCGGGACAGGGCAAAATGAAAAACTGTTTTTT. It is translated as CASSGTGQNEKLFF. Variable domain in full (rest from reference TRBV5-1 and TRBJ1-4): KAGVTQTPRYLIKTRGQQVTLSCSPISGHRSVSWYQQTPGQGLQFLFEYFSETQRNKGNFPGRFSGRQFSNSRSEMNVSTLELGDSALYLCASSGTGQNEKLFFGSGTQLSVL.

The V call is TRBV6-5, the J call TRBJ1-4, with no clear D. The length of the CDR3 is 13 residues. The germline V and J ends were trimmed by 2 bases and 6 bases, with 7 bases remaining between them. Germline V lookup: CDR1 MNHEY, CDR2 SVGAGI. CDR3 in DNA: TGTGCCAGCAGTTACAGTCCTGATGAAAAACTGTTTTTT. Protein sequence: CASSYSPDEKLFF.

J is TRBJ1-3 and V is TRBV2; D is possibly TRBD1 (5 bases). This CDR3 spans 14 amino acids. Trimming stripped 6 bases from V and 4 bases from J, with 13 bases between. Germline V gene lookup returns CDR1 SNHLY and CDR2 FYNNEI. Here the CDR3 DNA reads TGTGCCAGCAGCCGAGGGACGGTCGGAAACACCATATATTTT. This encodes CASSRGTVGNTIYF.

The V gene is TRBV7-9, the J gene TRBJ1-2; TRBD1 matches 9 bases. With 3 bases clipped from V and 6 bases from J, the junction kept 5 bases outside the gene matches. CDR3 size: 14 residues. Germline-derived CDR1 and CDR2 are SEHNR and FQNEAQ (reference sequence). The CDR3 reads CASSFGTGRDGYTF. CDR3 nucleotides: TGTGCCAGCAGCTTCGGGACAGGGAGGGATGGCTACACCTTC.

This chain connects TRBV6-1 to TRBJ1-1; 7 bases are a match to TRBD1. Germline lookup yields CDR1 MNHNS and CDR2 SASEGT. The CDR3 spans 13 residues. The J segment lost 3 bases and the V segment lost 6 bases, leaving 4 bases of the junction unmatched. CDR3 in DNA: TGTGCCAGCAGGCGACAGGGATACACTGAAGCTTTCTTT. Protein: CASRRQGYTEAFF.

The V and J genes are TRBV25-1 and TRBJ1-5; the D gene is possibly TRBD1 (6 bases). Between the trimmed V and J ends, which lost 10 bases and 4 bases, there was a span of 29 bases. This CDR3 contains 18 residues. CDR1 is MGHDK, CDR2 SYGVNS, per germline. The CDR3 nucleotides read TGTGCCAAACCAATCCGCAACCACAGGGTCCCGGAGAATCAGCCCCAGCATTTT. Its protein product is CAKPIRNHRVPENQPQHF.

V is TRBV2 and J is TRBJ2-5; no clear D gene. V lost 0 bases to trimming and J lost 4 bases, with 3 bases between them. Germline values: CDR1 SNHLY, CDR2 FYNNEI. CDR3 length: 12 amino acids. CDR3: CASSEARETQYF. DNA of the CDR3: TGTGCCAGCAGTGAAGCCCGAGAGACCCAGTACTTC.

The chain carries TRBV5-1 and TRBJ2-3; 8 nucleotides align to TRBD2. The V gene's germline CDR1 is SGHRS and CDR2 YFSETQ. V trimming: 0 bases; J trimming: 3 bases; junction bases outside the gene matches: 6. The CDR3 loop spans 16 amino acids. CDR3 region: CASSLGEGTRTDTQYF. The CDR3, as DNA: TGCGCCAGCAGCTTGGGGGAGGGGACTAGAACAGATACGCAGTATTTT.

The chain combines TRBV6-5 with TRBJ2-1, with TRBD2 matching over 9 bases. Looked up from germline, CDR1 is MNHEY and CDR2 is SVGAGI. This CDR3 is built from 12 residues. The J segment lost 10 bases and the V segment lost 8 bases, leaving 6 bases of the junction unmatched. In nucleotides, the CDR3 is TGTGCCAGCGGGTGGCTAGCGGGGGAGCAGTTCTTC. It specifies CASGWLAGEQFF.

The chain has TRBV5-8 and TRBJ1-2; 7 nucleotides match TRBD1. The CDR3 spans 16 residues. The germline V gene encodes CDR1 SGHTS and CDR2 YDEGEE. V dropped 4 bases and J dropped 0; count of bases not matched to a gene: 9. CDR3 loop: CASSRTGATSNYGYTF. The CDR3 DNA is TGTGCCAGCAGCCGGACAGGAGCGACCTCTAACTATGGCTACACCTTC.

V is TRBV6-4 and J is TRBJ2-6; no clear D gene. V dropped 6 bases and J dropped 3 bases, with 15 bases sitting between them. CDR1 is MRHNA, CDR2 SNTAGT, per germline. There are 16 residues in the CDR3. DNA of the CDR3: TGTGCCAGCAGCCGCTTCGGAGCGCATGGGGCCAACGTCCTGACTTTC. This sequence encodes CASSRFGAHGANVLTF.

V and J are TRBV7-8 and TRBJ2-2; D possibly corresponds to TRBD2 (6 bases). The germline V gene has CDR1 SGHVS and CDR2 FQNEAQ. Trimming left V 6 bases short and J 0 bases short, with 11 bases between. The CDR3 runs 15 residues. This chain's CDR3 is CASSLRLANTGELFF. The CDR3, as DNA: TGTGCCAGCAGTCTCAGACTAGCGAACACCGGGGAGCTGTTTTTT.

The chain uses TRBV6-4 and TRBJ2-3, with a possible D match to TRBD2 (6 bases). Per the germline V gene, CDR1 is MRHNA and CDR2 is SNTAGT. V lost 2 bases to trimming and J lost 1 base, with 7 bases between them. This CDR3 has 14 amino acids. This CDR3 is CASSDGGGTDTQYF. The CDR3 DNA sequence: TGTGCCAGCAGTGACGGCGGGGGCACAGATACGCAGTATTTT.

The CDR3 bases are TGTGCCAGCAGCGAAGGCGGGTATTACAATGAGCAGTTCTTC. Encoded protein: CASSEGGYYNEQFF. This chain connects TRBV7-9 to TRBJ2-1; possibly TRBD2 for D (5 bases). The CDR3 is 14 residues long. The V and J ends lost 5 bases and 4 bases respectively, with 12 bases between them. Germline assignment: CDR1 SEHNR and CDR2 FQNEAQ (reference sequence).

CDR3 amino acids: CASSYSQGAGEKLFF. The CDR3 nucleotides read TGTGCCAGCAGTTACTCGCAGGGGGCTGGAGAAAAACTGTTTTTT. The chain is built from TRBV6-5 and TRBJ1-4; 8 positions match TRBD1. The V and J ends lost 0 bases and 8 bases, in that order; junction bases with no gene match: 5. CDR3 length equals 15 residues. Germline V gives CDR1 MNHEY, CDR2 SVGAGI.

The V and J genes are TRBV28 and TRBJ2-3, with 10 bases that match TRBD2. From germline, CDR1 is MDHEN and CDR2 SYDVKM. This CDR3 has 16 amino acids. With V trimmed by 3 bases and J by 3 bases, 6 bases remained unmatched. CDR3 residues: CASSFWLAGVTDTQYF. CDR3 coding DNA: TGTGCCAGCAGTTTTTGGCTAGCGGGAGTTACAGATACGCAGTATTTT. Variable domain in full (rest from reference TRBV28 and TRBJ2-3): DVKVTQSSRYLVKRTGEKVFLECVQDMDHENMFWYRQDPGLGLRLIYFSYDVKMKEKGDIPEGYSVSREKKERFSLILESASTNQTSMYLCASSFWLAGVTDTQYFGPGTRLTVL.

The CDR3 nucleotides read TGTGCCAGCGACCGTTATGGGAGAGGGGACACAGATACGCAGTATTTT. It specifies CASDRYGRGDTDTQYF. J is TRBJ2-3 and V is TRBV2, with D perhaps matching TRBD1 or TRBD2 (5 bases each). V was trimmed by 8 bases and J by 2 bases, leaving 20 bases between them. CDR1 and CDR2 (germline): SNHLY, FYNNEI. The CDR3 runs to 16 residues.

The V gene is TRBV6-5, the J gene TRBJ2-3; D may be TRBD1 (6 bases). Per germline, CDR1 MNHEY and CDR2 SVGAGI. There are 15 residues in the CDR3. The V gene lost 2 bases and the J gene lost 0 bases, with 9 bases spanning the gap. CDR3 nucleotides: TGTGCCAGCAGTTACACGGACAGCAGCACAGATACGCAGTATTTT. It encodes CASSYTDSSTDTQYF.